Listed here is a single TCR beta chain. Sequencing was performed with immunoSEQ multiplex PCR; in TCRdb, only in-frame clones are kept and a portion is missing. The table lists about 94,000 clones, roughly 93% of them singletons. V was pared by 4 bases and J by 1 base, with 12 bases of the junction left unmatched. This CDR3 has 17 amino acids. In germline, CDR1 is SGDLS, CDR2 YYNGEE. The data belong to a study of Tregs in tolerant kidney transplant recipients. The chain is built from TRBV9 and TRBJ1-1; the match to TRBD1 covers 8 bases. Sequences were derived from CD4+ T cells from blood, sampled before the transplant. The sequence derives from a human donor who received a combined kidney and bone marrow transplant. The CDR3 nucleotides read TGTGCCAGCAGCTTTTCAGCCGACAGGGGTACGAACACTGAAGCTTTCTTT. As protein: CASSFSADRGTNTEAFF.